This T cell receptor beta chain was obtained from a study of T cell changes during pregnancy in multiple sclerosis (dated by TCRdb to between 2017 and 2020). About the study as a whole: The study examined how the T cell repertoire changed over the course of pregnancy in women with multiple sclerosis.

The CDR3, cysteine through phenylalanine, is 15 amino acids long. The DNA shown is the 45-base CDR3, in frame from base 1. V and J are truncated by 5 bases and 1 base respectively, leaving an intervening sequence of 15 bases. CDR1 and CDR2 were assigned from the germline V gene (reference sequence) as SGHKS and YYEKEE. Receptor amplification or capture employed the immunoSEQ multiplex PCR assay. This immuneACCESS table, as held by TCRdb, lists in-frame sequences with V and J called but not all clones. Of the missing ones, under half trace to an unresolved V gene in checked studies; the others have no known cause. Recorded for this sample are about 40,000 clones; 90% to 95% of them occurred a single time. About 8.3% of the sample goes to the ten largest clones. This clone was seen a single time. Its antigen is unknown. No much larger clonotype is one base removed from it; base qualities were not supplied.

The specimen comprised CD8+ T cells from peripheral blood mononuclear cells, sampled in the third trimester of pregnancy. This TCR derives from a female donor with multiple sclerosis, enrolled in a pregnancy study. The V and J segments used are TRBV5-5 and TRBJ1-1, with no reliable assignment of the D segment. The nucleotide sequence reads as follows: TGTGCCAGCAGAGCTTTGGCAGACTCGAACACTGAAGCTTTCTTT. This yields the protein CASRALADSNTEAFF.